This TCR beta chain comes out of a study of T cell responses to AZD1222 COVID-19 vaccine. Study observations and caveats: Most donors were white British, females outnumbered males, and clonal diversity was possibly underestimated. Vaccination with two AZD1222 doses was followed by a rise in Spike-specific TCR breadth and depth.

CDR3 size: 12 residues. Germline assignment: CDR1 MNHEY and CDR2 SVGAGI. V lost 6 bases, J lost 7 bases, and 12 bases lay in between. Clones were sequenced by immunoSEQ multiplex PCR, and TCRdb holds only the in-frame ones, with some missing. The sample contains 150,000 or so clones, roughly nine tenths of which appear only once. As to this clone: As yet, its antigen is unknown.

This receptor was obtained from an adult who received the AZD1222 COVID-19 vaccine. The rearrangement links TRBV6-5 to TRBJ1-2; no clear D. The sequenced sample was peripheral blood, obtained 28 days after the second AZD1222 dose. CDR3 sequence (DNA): TGTGCCAGCAGCGTCGACTTTGGTGGCTACACCTTC. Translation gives CASSVDFGGYTF.